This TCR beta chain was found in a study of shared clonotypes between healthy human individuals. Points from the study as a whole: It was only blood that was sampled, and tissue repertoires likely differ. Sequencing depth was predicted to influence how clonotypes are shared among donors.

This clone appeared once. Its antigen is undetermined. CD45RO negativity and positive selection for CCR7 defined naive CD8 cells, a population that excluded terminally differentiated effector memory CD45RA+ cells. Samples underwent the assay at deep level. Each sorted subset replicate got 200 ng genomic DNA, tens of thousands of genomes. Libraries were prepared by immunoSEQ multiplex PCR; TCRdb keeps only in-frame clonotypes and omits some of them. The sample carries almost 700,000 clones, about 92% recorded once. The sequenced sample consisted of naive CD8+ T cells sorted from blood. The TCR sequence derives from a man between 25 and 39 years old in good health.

The CDR3 nucleotides are TGTGCAAGTCGCTTAGTTGCCCTTAGGAACTATGGCTACACCTTC. This encodes CASRLVALRNYGYTF. The rearrangement joins TRBV12-2 to TRBJ1-2. TRBV12-2 is shown as a pseudogene. The CDR3 extends over 15 amino acids.